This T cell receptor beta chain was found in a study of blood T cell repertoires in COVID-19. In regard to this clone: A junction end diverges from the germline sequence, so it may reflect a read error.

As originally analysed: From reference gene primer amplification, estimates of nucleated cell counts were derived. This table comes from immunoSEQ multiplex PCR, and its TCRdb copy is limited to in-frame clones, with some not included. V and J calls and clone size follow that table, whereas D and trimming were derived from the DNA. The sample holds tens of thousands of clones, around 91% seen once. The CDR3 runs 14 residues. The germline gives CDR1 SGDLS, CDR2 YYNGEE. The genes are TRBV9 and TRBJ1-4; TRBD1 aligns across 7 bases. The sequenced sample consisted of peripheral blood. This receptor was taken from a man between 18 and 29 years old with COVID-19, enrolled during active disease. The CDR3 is CASSVGQGGEKLLF. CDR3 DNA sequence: TGTGCCAGCAGCGTAGGACAGGGCGGTGAAAAACTGCTTTTT.